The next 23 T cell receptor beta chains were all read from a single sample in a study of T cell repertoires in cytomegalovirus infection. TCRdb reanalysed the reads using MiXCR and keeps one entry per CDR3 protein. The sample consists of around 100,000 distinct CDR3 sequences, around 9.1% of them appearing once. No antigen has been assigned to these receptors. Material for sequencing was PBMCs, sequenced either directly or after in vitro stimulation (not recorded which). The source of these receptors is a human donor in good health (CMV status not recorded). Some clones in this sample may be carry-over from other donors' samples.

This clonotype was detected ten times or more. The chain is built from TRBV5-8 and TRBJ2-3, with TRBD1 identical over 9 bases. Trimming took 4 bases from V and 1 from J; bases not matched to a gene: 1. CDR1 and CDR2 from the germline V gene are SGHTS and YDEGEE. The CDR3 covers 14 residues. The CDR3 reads CASSRDRGTDTQYF. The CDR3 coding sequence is TGTGCCAGCAGCCGGGACAGGGGCACAGATACGCAGTATTTT.

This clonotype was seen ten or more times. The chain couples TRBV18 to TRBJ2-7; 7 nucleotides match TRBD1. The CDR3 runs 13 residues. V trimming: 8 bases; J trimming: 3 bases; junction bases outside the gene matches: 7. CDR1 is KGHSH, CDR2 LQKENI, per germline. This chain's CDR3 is CASQPGQHYEQYF. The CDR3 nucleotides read TGTGCCAGCCAACCGGGACAGCACTACGAGCAGTACTTC.

The CDR3 region is CASGPYEQYF. The CDR3 bases are TGTGCCAGTGGTCCCTACGAGCAGTACTTC. The rearrangement joins TRBV5-5 to TRBJ2-7, with unresolved D. Between the trimmed V and J ends, which lost 8 bases and 2 bases, there was a span of 5 bases. The CDR3 totals 10 residues. Germline V gene sequence: CDR1 SGHKS, CDR2 YYEKEE (reference sequence).

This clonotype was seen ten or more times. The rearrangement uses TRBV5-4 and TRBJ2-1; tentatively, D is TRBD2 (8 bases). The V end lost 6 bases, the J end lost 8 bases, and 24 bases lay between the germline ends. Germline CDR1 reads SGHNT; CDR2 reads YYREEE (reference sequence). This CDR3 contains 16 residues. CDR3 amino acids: CASTKGAGGAGDEQFF. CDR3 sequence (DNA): TGTGCCAGCACCAAGGGGGCGGGAGGAGCTGGGGATGAGCAGTTCTTC.

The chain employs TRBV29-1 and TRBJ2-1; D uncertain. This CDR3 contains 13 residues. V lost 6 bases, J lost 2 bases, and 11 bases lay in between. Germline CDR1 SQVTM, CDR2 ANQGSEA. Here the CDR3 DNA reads TGCAGCGTACCCCGACACCCCTACAATGAGCAGTTCTTC. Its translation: CSVPRHPYNEQFF.

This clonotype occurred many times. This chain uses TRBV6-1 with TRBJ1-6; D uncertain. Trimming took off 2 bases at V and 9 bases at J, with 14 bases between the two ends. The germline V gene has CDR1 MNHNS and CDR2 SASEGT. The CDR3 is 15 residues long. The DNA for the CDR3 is TGTGCCAGCAGTGAACAAGGAATGGTGCGTTCACCCCTCCACTTT. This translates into CASSEQGMVRSPLHF.

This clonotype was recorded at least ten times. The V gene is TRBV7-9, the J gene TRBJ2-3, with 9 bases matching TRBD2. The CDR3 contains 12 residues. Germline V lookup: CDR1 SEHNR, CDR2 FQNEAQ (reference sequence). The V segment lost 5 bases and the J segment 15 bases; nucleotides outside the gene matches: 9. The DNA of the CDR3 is TGTGCCAGCAGCGTGACTAGCGGAACTGAATATTTT. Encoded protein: CASSVTSGTEYF. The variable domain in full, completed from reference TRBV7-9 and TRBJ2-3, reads DTGVSQNPRHKITKRGQNVTFRCDPISEHNRLYWYRQTLGQGPEFLTYFQNEAQLEKSRLLSDRFSAERPKGSFSTLEIQRTEQGDSAMYLCASSVTSGTEYFGPGTRLTVL.

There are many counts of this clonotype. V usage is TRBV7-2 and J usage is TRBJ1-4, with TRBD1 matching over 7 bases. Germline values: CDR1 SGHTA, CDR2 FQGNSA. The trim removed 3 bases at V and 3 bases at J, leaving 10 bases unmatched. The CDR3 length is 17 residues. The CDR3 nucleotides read TGTGCCAGCAGCTTTCAACTACAGGGGCCCCCTAATGAAAAACTGTTTTTT. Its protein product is CASSFQLQGPPNEKLFF.

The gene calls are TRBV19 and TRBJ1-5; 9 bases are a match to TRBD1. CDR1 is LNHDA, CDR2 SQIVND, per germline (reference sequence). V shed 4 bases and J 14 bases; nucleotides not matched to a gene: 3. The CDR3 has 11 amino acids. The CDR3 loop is CASSKGQGKHF. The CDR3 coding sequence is TGTGCCAGTAGTAAGGGACAGGGAAAGCATTTT.

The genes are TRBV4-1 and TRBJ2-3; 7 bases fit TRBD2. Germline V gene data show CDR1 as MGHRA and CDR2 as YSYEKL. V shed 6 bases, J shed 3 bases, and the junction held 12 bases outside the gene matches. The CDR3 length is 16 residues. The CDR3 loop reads CASRNHTSVRTDTQYF. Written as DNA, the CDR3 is TGCGCCAGCAGAAACCATACTAGCGTCAGGACAGATACGCAGTATTTT.

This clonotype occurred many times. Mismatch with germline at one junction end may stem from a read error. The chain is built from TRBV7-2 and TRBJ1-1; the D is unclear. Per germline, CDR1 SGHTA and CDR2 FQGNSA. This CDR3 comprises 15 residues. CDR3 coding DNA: TGTGCCAGCAGCTCTGCCGGGTCCATGAAGACTGAAGCTTTCTTT. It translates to CASSSAGSMKTEAFF. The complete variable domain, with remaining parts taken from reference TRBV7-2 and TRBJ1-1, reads GAGVSQSPSNKVTEKGKDVELRCDPISGHTALYWYRQSLGQGLEFLIYFQGNSAPDKSGLPSDRFSAERTGGSVSTLTIQRTQQEDSAVYLCASSSAGSMKTEAFFGQGTRLTVV.

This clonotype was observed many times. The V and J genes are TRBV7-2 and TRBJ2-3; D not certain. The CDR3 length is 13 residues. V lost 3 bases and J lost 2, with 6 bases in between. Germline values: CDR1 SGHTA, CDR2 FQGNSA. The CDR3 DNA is TGTGCCAGCAGCTTCTTTTCCACAGATACGCAGTATTTT. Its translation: CASSFFSTDTQYF.

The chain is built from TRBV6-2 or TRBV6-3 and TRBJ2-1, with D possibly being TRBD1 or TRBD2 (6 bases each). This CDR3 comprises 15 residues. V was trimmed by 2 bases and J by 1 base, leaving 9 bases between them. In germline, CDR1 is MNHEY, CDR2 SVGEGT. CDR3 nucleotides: TGTGCCAGCAGTTACGGGGGGCCATCCTACAATGAGCAGTTCTTC. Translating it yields CASSYGGPSYNEQFF.

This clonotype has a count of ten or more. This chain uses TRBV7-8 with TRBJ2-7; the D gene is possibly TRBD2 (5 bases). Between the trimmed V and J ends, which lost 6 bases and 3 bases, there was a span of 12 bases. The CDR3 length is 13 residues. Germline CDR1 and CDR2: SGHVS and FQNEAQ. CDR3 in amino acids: CASSLEVGYEQYV. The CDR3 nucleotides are TGTGCCAGCAGTCTGGAGGTCGGCTACGAGCAGTACGTC.

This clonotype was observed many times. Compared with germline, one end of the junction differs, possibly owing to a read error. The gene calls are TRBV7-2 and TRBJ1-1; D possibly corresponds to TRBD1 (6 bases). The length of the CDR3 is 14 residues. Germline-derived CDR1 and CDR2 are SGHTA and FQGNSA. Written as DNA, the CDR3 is TGTGCCAGCACCTCCGGGACATTGAAAACTGAAGCTTTCTTT. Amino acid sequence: CASTSGTLKTEAFF.

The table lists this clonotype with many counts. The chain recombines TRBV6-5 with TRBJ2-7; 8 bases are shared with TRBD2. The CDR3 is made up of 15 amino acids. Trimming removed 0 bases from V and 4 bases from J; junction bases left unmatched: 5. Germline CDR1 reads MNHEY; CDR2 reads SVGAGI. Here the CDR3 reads CASSYSGTGGYEQYF. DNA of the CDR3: TGTGCCAGCAGTTACTCGGGAACGGGAGGGTACGAGCAGTACTTC.

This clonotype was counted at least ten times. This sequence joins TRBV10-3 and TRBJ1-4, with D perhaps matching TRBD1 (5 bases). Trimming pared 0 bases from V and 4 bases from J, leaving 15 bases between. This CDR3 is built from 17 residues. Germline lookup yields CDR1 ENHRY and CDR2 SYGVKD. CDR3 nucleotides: TGTGCCATCAGTGAGTCTAAAGGCGGGGCCGGTAATGAAAAACTGTTTTTT. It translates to CAISESKGGAGNEKLFF.

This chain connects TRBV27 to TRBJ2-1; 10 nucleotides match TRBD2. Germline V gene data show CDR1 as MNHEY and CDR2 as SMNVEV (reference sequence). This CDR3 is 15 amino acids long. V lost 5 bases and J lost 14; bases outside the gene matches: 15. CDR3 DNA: TGTGCCAGCAGTCACGAGCGGGAGGGAGGAATTGGGGAGTTCTTC. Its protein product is CASSHEREGGIGEFF.

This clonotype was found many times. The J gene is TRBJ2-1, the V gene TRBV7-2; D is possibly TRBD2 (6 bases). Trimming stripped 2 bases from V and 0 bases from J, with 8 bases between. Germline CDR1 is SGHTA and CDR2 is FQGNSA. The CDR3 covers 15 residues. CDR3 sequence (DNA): TGTGCCAGCAGCTTACGGGGGAGCTCCTACAATGAGCAGTTCTTC. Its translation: CASSLRGSSYNEQFF. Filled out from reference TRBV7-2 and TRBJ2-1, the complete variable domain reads GAGVSQSPSNKVTEKGKDVELRCDPISGHTALYWYRQSLGQGLEFLIYFQGNSAPDKSGLPSDRFSAERTGGSVSTLTIQRTQQEDSAVYLCASSLRGSSYNEQFFGPGTRLTVL.

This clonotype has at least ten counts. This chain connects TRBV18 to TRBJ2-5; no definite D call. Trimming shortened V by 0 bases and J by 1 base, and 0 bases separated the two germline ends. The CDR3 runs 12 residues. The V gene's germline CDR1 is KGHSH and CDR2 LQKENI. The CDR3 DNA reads TGTGCCAGCTCACCACCCCAAGAGACCCAGTACTTC. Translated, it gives CASSPPQETQYF.

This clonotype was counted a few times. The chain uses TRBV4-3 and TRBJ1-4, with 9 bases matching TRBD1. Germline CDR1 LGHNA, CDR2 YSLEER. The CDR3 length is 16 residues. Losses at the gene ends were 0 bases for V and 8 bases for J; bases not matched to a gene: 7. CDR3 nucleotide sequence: TGCGCCAGCAGCCAAGACCAGGGACAGGGTGGCGAAAAACTGTTTTTT. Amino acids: CASSQDQGQGGEKLFF.

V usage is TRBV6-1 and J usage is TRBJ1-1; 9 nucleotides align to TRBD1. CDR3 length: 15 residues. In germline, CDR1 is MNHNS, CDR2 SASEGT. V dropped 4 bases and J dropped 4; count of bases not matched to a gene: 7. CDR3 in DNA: TGTGCCAGCAGTGGGACAGGGGTTTCCGCCACTGAAGCTTTCTTT. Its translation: CASSGTGVSATEAFF.

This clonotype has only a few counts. The CDR3 DNA is TGCAGTGCACCGACTAGCCTGGGAGATACGCAGTATTTT. Protein sequence: CSAPTSLGDTQYF. The J gene is TRBJ2-3, the V gene TRBV20-1, with 7 bases matching TRBD2. The CDR3 is 13 amino acids. J lost 5 bases, V lost 6 bases, and 8 bases had no gene match. From germline, CDR1 is DFQATT and CDR2 SNEGSKA (reference sequence).